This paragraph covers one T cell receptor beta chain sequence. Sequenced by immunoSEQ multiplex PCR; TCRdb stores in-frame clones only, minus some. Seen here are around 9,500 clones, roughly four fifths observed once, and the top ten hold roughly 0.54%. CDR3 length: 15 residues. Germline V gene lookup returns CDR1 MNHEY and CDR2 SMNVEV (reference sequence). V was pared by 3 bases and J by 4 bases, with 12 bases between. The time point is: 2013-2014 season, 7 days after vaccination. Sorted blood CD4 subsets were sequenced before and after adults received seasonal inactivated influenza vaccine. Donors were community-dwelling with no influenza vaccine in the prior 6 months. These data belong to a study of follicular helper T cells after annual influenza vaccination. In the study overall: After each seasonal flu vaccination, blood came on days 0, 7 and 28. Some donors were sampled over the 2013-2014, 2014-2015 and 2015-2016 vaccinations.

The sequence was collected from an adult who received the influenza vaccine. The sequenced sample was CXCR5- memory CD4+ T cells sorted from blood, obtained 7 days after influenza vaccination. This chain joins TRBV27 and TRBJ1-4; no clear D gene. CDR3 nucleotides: TGTGCCAGCAGTTTGGCCGGCAGTCGTAATGAAAAACTGTTTTTT. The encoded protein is CASSLAGSRNEKLFF. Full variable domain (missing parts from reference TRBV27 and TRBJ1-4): EAQVTQNPRYLITVTGKKLTVTCSQNMNHEYMSWYRQDPGLGLRQIYYSMNVEVTDKGDVPEGYKVSRKEKRNFPLILESPSPNQTSLYFCASSLAGSRNEKLFFGSGTQLSVL.